The 13 T cell receptor beta chains below were found in one sample sequenced in a study of cytomegalovirus exposure and HLA in healthy donors. PCR was performed using 60 Vbeta and 13 Jbeta primers. Generated by immunoSEQ multiplex PCR, the TCRdb table keeps only in-frame clones and is missing some. The sample contains fewer than 200,000 clones, approximately 80% of which appear only once. The sequenced sample consisted of PBMCs. The receptors come from a woman aged 45-65 years in good health and CMV-seropositive.

The chain carries TRBV19 and TRBJ2-7; the D is unclear. CDR3 length: 14 amino acids. V lost 4 bases, J lost 0 bases, and 10 bases lay in between. Looked up from germline, CDR1 is LNHDA and CDR2 is SQIVND (reference sequence). The CDR3 coding sequence is TGTGCCAGTAGTAGTCCTAGAAGCTCCTACGAGCAGTACTTC. Protein sequence: CASSSPRSSYEQYF.

This clone showed up just once. The chain joins TRBV28 to TRBJ2-5; possibly TRBD2 for D (5 bases). The V end was cut by 6 bases, the J end by 5 bases, with 19 bases between. Germline values: CDR1 MDHEN, CDR2 SYDVKM. The CDR3 covers 15 residues. CDR3 residues: CASSIYFSGGETQYF. The CDR3 DNA follows: TGTGCCAGCAGCATTTACTTCTCGGGCGGGGAGACCCAGTACTTC.

The chain recombines TRBV13 with TRBJ2-3; 7 bases fit TRBD1. This CDR3 is 16 amino acids long. The J segment lost 4 bases and the V segment lost 5 bases, leaving 12 bases of the junction unmatched. Germline V lookup: CDR1 PRHDT, CDR2 FYEKMQ (reference sequence). CDR3 DNA sequence: TGTGCCAGCAGCGCAAGACGACAGGGCACGGCAGATACGCAGTATTTT. It encodes CASSARRQGTADTQYF.

This clone has a handful of counts. CDR3 loop: CAISERPSVNRNIQYF. The CDR3 region has the DNA TGTGCCATCAGTGAGCGCCCTAGCGTTAATCGAAACATTCAGTACTTC. The chain uses TRBV10-3 and TRBJ2-4; possibly TRBD2 for D (6 bases). The CDR3 has 16 residues. Germline lookup yields CDR1 ENHRY and CDR2 SYGVKD. V was shortened by 2 bases and J by 6 bases, with 17 bases between the two germline ends.

The chain is built from TRBV2 and TRBJ2-1, with TRBD1 as a possible D gene (7 bases). Germline V gives CDR1 SNHLY, CDR2 FYNNEI. Trimming took 7 bases from V and 8 from J, leaving 21 bases between them. This CDR3 is built from 15 residues. The CDR3, as DNA: TGTGCCAGCATCCGGGACTGGGTCAGGGGGGATGAGCAGTTCTTC. This translates into CASIRDWVRGDEQFF.

The chain carries TRBV5-1 and TRBJ1-2, with D possibly TRBD1 on 6 matching bases. This CDR3 has 16 residues. V was clipped by 0 bases and J by 0 bases, with 12 bases between them. Germline V gene lookup returns CDR1 SGHRS and CDR2 YFSETQ. The CDR3 coding sequence is TGCGCCAGCAGCTTGGGGGGGCAGGGGACTAACTATGGCTACACCTTC. Translation: CASSLGGQGTNYGYTF.

The chain employs TRBV19 and TRBJ1-5; possible D gene TRBD1, 5 bases. V dropped 1 base and J dropped 4 bases, with 14 bases sitting between them. This CDR3 is 16 amino acids long. Germline V lookup: CDR1 LNHDA, CDR2 SQIVND (reference sequence). Here the CDR3 DNA reads TGTGCCAGTAGTATAGCCGGGGGAGTTAAGAATCAGCCCCAGCATTTT. This gives the protein CASSIAGGVKNQPQHF.

The chain employs TRBV28 and TRBJ2-5; 7 bases align to TRBD1. The ends lost 7 bases at V and 2 bases at J; junction bases unmatched: 7. CDR3 length equals 14 residues. Germline lookup yields CDR1 MDHEN and CDR2 SYDVKM. The CDR3 loop is CASIGGARQETQYF. The CDR3 DNA is TGTGCCAGCATAGGGGGCGCAAGGCAAGAGACCCAGTACTTC.

CDR3 region: CASSESGTDTQYF. The CDR3 bases are TGTGCCAGCAGTGAAAGCGGCACAGATACGCAGTATTTT. V usage is TRBV6-1 and J usage is TRBJ2-3; no definite D call. The V and J ends lost 2 bases and 1 base respectively, with 4 bases between them. The CDR3 totals 13 residues. Germline-derived CDR1 and CDR2 are MNHNS and SASEGT.

The chain is built from TRBV21-1 and TRBJ2-1; the table's D call, TRBD2, was not checked against the DNA. TRBV21-1 corresponds to a pseudogene. CDR3 length: 15 amino acids. The CDR3 here is CATLGGREAEDEQFF. The CDR3, as DNA: TGTGCCACCCTCGGGGGGCGGGAGGCCGAGGATGAGCAGTTCTTC.

The gene calls are TRBV10-3 and TRBJ2-6; D uncertain. Trimming took off 5 bases at V and 2 bases at J, with 4 bases between the two ends. Germline loops: CDR1 ENHRY, CDR2 SYGVKD. The CDR3 is 13 residues long. The CDR3 region is CAISPTGANVLTF. The CDR3 coding sequence is TGTGCCATCAGTCCCACTGGGGCCAACGTCCTGACTTTC.

V and J are TRBV6-5 and TRBJ1-4; 7 nucleotides match TRBD1. The CDR3 totals 13 residues. From germline, CDR1 is MNHEY and CDR2 SVGAGI. Trimming cost V 9 bases and J 8 bases; bases outside gene matches: 9. The CDR3 here is CASKQGFREKLFF. The CDR3 DNA is TGTGCCAGTAAACAGGGGTTTAGGGAAAAACTGTTTTTT.

The chain recombines TRBV13 with TRBJ1-6; 9 bases fit TRBD1. Germline V gene data show CDR1 as PRHDT and CDR2 as FYEKMQ (reference sequence). V shed 2 bases and J 9 bases; nucleotides not matched to a gene: 5. The CDR3 contains 15 residues. The CDR3 protein is CASSLNRGLASPLHF. CDR3 DNA: TGTGCCAGCAGCTTAAACAGGGGGCTAGCTTCACCCCTCCACTTT.